The clone carrying this T cell receptor (beta chain) has a count of ten or more. Its target is not known. The sample belongs to a study of regulatory T cells in long-lasting Graves disease. V lost 7 bases to trimming and J lost 2 bases, with 9 bases between them. The CDR3 has 11 residues. Germline loops: CDR1 SQVTM, CDR2 ANQGSEA. Regarding the study as a whole: Persistent Graves' disease cases displayed lower TCR diversity than newly diagnosed ones.

Sample time point: newly diagnosed GD, antithyroid drugs for less than 3 months. Scientists built the TCR library using RNA that was extracted from PBMCs. Arm-PCR with iRepertoire HTBI primers amplified the CDR3 regions for these TCR beta libraries. Via MiXCR, TCRdb re-called the multiplex PCR reads, giving one row per CDR3 protein. The data hold 380,000 or so distinct CDR3 sequences, with roughly 16% observed a single time. The same specimen was also included in a second study, on T cells in Graves' hyperthyroidism and ophthalmopathy. That paper adds: Stability of Graves' hyperthyroidism was defined as absent ophthalmopathy progression within 18 months. Patients between 18 and 65 years old had hyperthyroidism, newly diagnosed and lasting under 2 months. Uncontrolled infection, other autoimmune disease, pregnancy or lactation led to exclusion.

The chain employs TRBV29-1 and TRBJ2-7; D unresolved. Sequencing used peripheral blood mononuclear cells (PBMCs), obtained at new diagnosis, from a patient treated with antithyroid drugs. This clonotype was sampled from a woman between 18 and 29 years old with Graves disease. As DNA, the CDR3 is TGCAGCGCACGCACCACCTACGAGCAGTACTTC. This gives the protein CSARTTYEQYF.